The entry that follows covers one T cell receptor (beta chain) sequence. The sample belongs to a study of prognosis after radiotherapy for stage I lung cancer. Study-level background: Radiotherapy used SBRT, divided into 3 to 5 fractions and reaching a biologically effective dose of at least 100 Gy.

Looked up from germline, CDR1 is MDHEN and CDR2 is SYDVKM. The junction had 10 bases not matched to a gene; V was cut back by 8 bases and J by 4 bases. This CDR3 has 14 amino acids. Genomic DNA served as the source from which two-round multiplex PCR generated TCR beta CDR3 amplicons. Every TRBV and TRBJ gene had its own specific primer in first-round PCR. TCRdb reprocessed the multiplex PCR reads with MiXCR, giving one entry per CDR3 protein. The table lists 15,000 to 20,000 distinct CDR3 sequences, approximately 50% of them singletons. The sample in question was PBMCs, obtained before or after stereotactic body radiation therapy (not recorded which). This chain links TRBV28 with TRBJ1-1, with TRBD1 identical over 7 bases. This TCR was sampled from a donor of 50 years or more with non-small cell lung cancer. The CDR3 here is CASSAGGIGTEAFF. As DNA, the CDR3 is TGTGCCAGCTCGGCAGGGGGTATAGGCACTGAAGCTTTCTTT.